The 20 T cell receptor beta chains presented below share a single source sample, sequenced in a study of T cells after yellow fever vaccination. From the 5' RACE reads, TCRdb called clonotypes with MiXCR, one entry per CDR3 protein. Among 350,000 to 450,000 distinct CDR3 sequences listed, about 6% were seen once. Sequenced material: PBMCs, taken 5 days after the yellow fever booster vaccination. These receptor sequences come from a man aged 30 to 39 who received the YFV17D yellow fever vaccine.

The V and J genes are TRBV28 and TRBJ2-7; 11 positions agree with TRBD2. CDR3 length: 16 amino acids. Trimming at V came to 10 bases and at J to 3 bases, leaving 14 bases not matched to a gene. Looked up from germline, CDR1 is MDHEN and CDR2 is SYDVKM. The chain's CDR3 is CATMGLAERAFYEQYF. The CDR3 DNA sequence: TGTGCCACCATGGGACTAGCGGAACGAGCATTCTACGAGCAGTACTTC.

This clonotype appeared many times. This rearrangement joins TRBV20-1 to TRBJ2-1; 9 nucleotides agree with TRBD2. CDR3 length: 14 amino acids. V dropped 1 base and J dropped 7; count of bases not matched to a gene: 5. CDR1 and CDR2 (germline): DFQATT, SNEGSKA (reference sequence). As DNA, the CDR3 is TGCAGTGCTAGAGGGGGACTAGCCTGGAATGAGCAGTTCTTC. Protein product: CSARGGLAWNEQFF.

The chain combines TRBV7-2 with TRBJ1-3, with 7 positions matching TRBD1. The CDR3 contains 14 residues. J gave up 2 bases and V 5 bases, and 3 bases lay outside the gene matches. The germline CDR1 and CDR2 sequences are SGHTA and FQGNSA. CDR3 DNA: TGTGCCAGCAGCCTACAGGGGACTGGAAACACCATATATTTT. Protein product: CASSLQGTGNTIYF.

This sequence joins TRBV20-1 and TRBJ2-5; tentative D call: TRBD1 (6 bases). Germline V gives CDR1 DFQATT, CDR2 SNEGSKA (reference sequence). The CDR3 runs to 14 residues. Deletions cut 0 bases from V and 4 bases from J, with 12 bases between. The CDR3 here is CSARDRKGGETQYF. As DNA, the CDR3 is TGCAGTGCTAGAGATCGTAAAGGGGGAGAGACCCAGTACTTC.

As DNA, the CDR3 is TGCAGTGCCCCCCTGGGAAACTATGGCTACACCTTC. This encodes CSAPLGNYGYTF. The chain links TRBV20-1 to TRBJ1-2; no reliable D call. The V end lost 6 bases, the J end lost 2 bases, and 10 bases lay between the germline ends. The CDR3 contains 12 residues. Per the germline V gene, CDR1 is DFQATT and CDR2 is SNEGSKA (reference sequence).

This chain links TRBV7-2 with TRBJ2-7, with TRBD2 identical over 8 bases. This CDR3 is 14 amino acids long. The junction had 7 bases not matched to a gene; V was cut back by 7 bases and J by 2 bases. CDR1 is SGHTA, CDR2 FQGNSA, per germline. CDR3 in amino acids: CASTGGGLTYEQYF. The CDR3 DNA sequence: TGTGCCAGCACCGGGGGGGGTCTTACCTACGAGCAGTACTTC.

As regards this clonotype: One base away lies a much larger clone, so this may be a sequencing read error. This chain uses TRBV18 with TRBJ1-6; D uncertain. V was trimmed by 8 bases and J by 5 bases, leaving 13 bases between them. The CDR3 sequence is 14 residues long. Germline loops: CDR1 KGHSH, CDR2 LQKENI. As DNA, the CDR3 is TGTGCCAGCAGTCAAAGGCGTAATAATTCACCCCTCCACTTT. The encoded protein is CASSQRRNNSPLHF.

This clonotype was detected only a few times. The CDR3 DNA follows: TGTGCCAGCAGTTACGATTATGGCGGGCCGCGCTCCTACAATGAGCAGTTCTTC. Translation: CASSYDYGGPRSYNEQFF. The chain is built from TRBV6-5 and TRBJ2-1, with D maybe TRBD2 (5 bases). Germline V lookup: CDR1 MNHEY, CDR2 SVGAGI. The CDR3 consists of 18 residues. Deletions cut 2 bases from V and 0 bases from J, with 17 bases between.

This clonotype was recorded many times. This chain connects TRBV4-3 to TRBJ1-3; D not resolved. Germline V lookup: CDR1 LGHNA, CDR2 YSLEER. This CDR3 region has 15 residues. Deletions cut 1 base from V and 4 bases from J, with 11 bases between. CDR3 region: CASSQGKVAGNTIYF. The DNA for the CDR3 is TGCGCCAGCAGCCAAGGAAAGGTGGCGGGAAACACCATATATTTT.

This clonotype has ten or more counts. The chain couples TRBV7-2 to TRBJ2-1, with a tentative D call TRBD1 (5 bases). The CDR3 runs 13 residues. Germline-derived CDR1 and CDR2 are SGHTA and FQGNSA. V was shortened by 2 bases and J by 8 bases, with 10 bases between the two germline ends. Here the CDR3 DNA reads TGTGCCAGCAGCTTACAAACAGGCTATGAGCAGTTCTTC. Translating it yields CASSLQTGYEQFF.

This clonotype was observed a handful of times. J is TRBJ2-5 and V is TRBV18, with 7 bases aligning to TRBD1. This CDR3 region has 15 residues. CDR1 and CDR2 (germline): KGHSH, LQKENI. After removal of 3 bases from V and 3 bases from J, the junction contained 7 bases not matched to a gene. The CDR3 reads CASSPFRDSKETQYF. The CDR3 DNA reads as TGTGCCAGCTCACCCTTCCGGGACAGTAAAGAGACCCAGTACTTC.

In this sample, this clonotype turned up many times. This chain connects TRBV28 to TRBJ2-5, with D hard to call. CDR1 and CDR2 from the germline V gene are MDHEN and SYDVKM. V lost 5 bases, J lost 4 bases, and 5 bases lay in between. This CDR3 contains 11 residues. CDR3 DNA sequence: TGTGCCAGCAGTGACCGAGAGACCCAGTACTTC. Its translation is CASSDRETQYF.

This clonotype was seen repeatedly, ten times or more. J is TRBJ2-7 and V is TRBV7-2; 9 positions agree with TRBD1. V lost 1 base and J lost 1; bases outside the gene matches: 2. Germline V gene data show CDR1 as SGHTA and CDR2 as FQGNSA. The CDR3 extends over 15 amino acids. CDR3 sequence reads: CASSLEGQGSYEQYF. In nucleotides, the CDR3 is TGTGCCAGCAGCTTAGAGGGACAGGGTTCCTACGAGCAGTACTTC.

This clonotype was seen ten or more times. This chain uses TRBV28 with TRBJ2-1, with D unclear. The V end lost 7 bases, the J end lost 1 base, and 11 bases lay between the germline ends. CDR1 MDHEN and CDR2 SYDVKM come from the germline V gene. This CDR3 region has 14 residues. The CDR3 DNA is TGTGCCAGCACCCGAGCACAATCCTACAATGAGCAGTTCTTC. It yields the protein CASTRAQSYNEQFF.

This clonotype was observed a handful of times. J is TRBJ2-1 and V is TRBV20-1; D call uncertain. Between the trimmed V and J ends, which lost 3 bases and 1 base, there was a span of 10 bases. Germline CDR1 reads DFQATT; CDR2 reads SNEGSKA (reference sequence). CDR3 length: 14 amino acids. The CDR3 loop is CSASGRISYNEQFF. The CDR3 DNA is TGCAGTGCTAGTGGTCGGATTTCCTACAATGAGCAGTTCTTC.

Only a few counts were recorded for this clonotype. V gene TRBV12-3 or TRBV12-4 combines with J gene TRBJ2-3; perhaps TRBD2 as D (6 bases). CDR3 length equals 17 residues. V gave up 5 bases and J gave up 6 bases, with 24 bases separating them. CDR3 nucleotide sequence: TGTGCCAGCAGTGGAGCCATAGACGGGAGAGCATCCGATACGCAGTATTTT. This codes for CASSGAIDGRASDTQYF.

The rearrangement links TRBV15 to TRBJ2-7, with 8 bases lining up with TRBD2. The germline V gene has CDR1 LNHNV and CDR2 YYDKDF (reference sequence). The V and J ends lost 0 bases and 2 bases, in that order; junction bases with no gene match: 3. CDR3 length: 15 residues. The CDR3 DNA reads as TGTGCCACCAGCAGAGATAGGCGGGGGGCCTACGAGCAGTACTTC. Encoded protein: CATSRDRRGAYEQYF.

The chain links TRBV11-2 to TRBJ2-1, with D possibly matching TRBD2 (5 bases). CDR1 is SGHAT, CDR2 FQNNGV, per germline. The CDR3 spans 13 residues. V lost 5 bases and J 8 bases, leaving 13 bases between the germline ends. The DNA of the CDR3 is TGTGCCAGCAGCCCTGACCGGGAAGATGAGCAGTTCTTC. Translation: CASSPDREDEQFF.

V and J are TRBV30 and TRBJ2-1; possibly TRBD2 for D (5 bases). The CDR3 has 21 amino acids. V lost 3 bases and J lost 5, with 35 bases in between. The germline V gene encodes CDR1 GTSNPN and CDR2 SVGIG (reference sequence). CDR3 amino acids: CAWRDGRSTPRANHKNNEQFF. DNA for the CDR3: TGTGCCTGGAGGGACGGCAGGTCAACACCGAGGGCTAACCACAAAAACAATGAGCAGTTCTTC. Full variable domain (outside the CDR3, taken from reference TRBV30 and TRBJ2-1): SQTIHQWPATLVQPVGSPLSLECTVEGTSNPNLYWYRQAAGRGLQLLFYSVGIGQISSEVPQNLSASRPQDRQFILSSKKLLLSDSGFYLCAWRDGRSTPRANHKNNEQFFGPGTRLTVL.

This clonotype has just a few counts. The V call is TRBV15, the J call TRBJ2-7; no reliable D call. The V and J ends lost 0 bases and 3 bases respectively, with 12 bases between them. The CDR3 consists of 15 residues. The germline V gene has CDR1 LNHNV and CDR2 YYDKDF (reference sequence). The CDR3 is CATSRDLPLLYEQYF. The DNA of the CDR3 is TGTGCCACCAGCAGAGATCTCCCACTCCTCTACGAGCAGTACTTC.